What follows describes a single T cell receptor (beta chain). This clonotype was detected ten times or more. Its antigen has not been determined. No per-base quality is available; no much larger clone lies one base away. This entry is derived from a study of spatial heterogeneity in lung cancer (dated by TCRdb to between 2019 and 2020). With respect to the entire study: Beta-chain transcripts were consistently detected in greater numbers than alpha-chain transcripts, which likely reflects a higher abundance of beta-chain transcripts. In tumor regions, TCR transcript counts showed a strong correlation with a T cell transcriptional module score from matched bulk RNA-seq. In the raw uncorrected reads, each unique combination of TCR and UMI appeared more than ten times on average. In non-small cell lung cancer, the study quantitatively compared TCR alpha and beta repertoires across several tumor regions, matched nontumor lung, and blood. Nonsynonymous mutation counts, determined by whole-exome sequencing of tumor tissue, were related to TCR repertoire features. At surgery, hundreds of tumor regions, around 64 matched nontumor lung samples and 56 PBMC samples were TCR-sequenced for both alpha and beta chains. Results the study describes overall, beyond this receptor: Counts of ubiquitous and regional expanded TCRs were found to correlate with counts of ubiquitous and regional nonsynonymous mutations, respectively. Additional single-cell paired TCR alpha and beta sequencing was considered necessary to confirm, at a functional level, the hypothesis that regional TCRs recognize regional mutations. Estimated TCR-seq coverage of tumor T cells was only 5.5% to 8% for alpha chains and roughly 12% for beta chains. A correlation was observed between the number of expanded intratumoral alpha and beta TCRs and the tumor nonsynonymous mutation count.

The germline V end is reduced by 6 bases and the J end by 6 bases; junction bases left unmatched: 5. Including the terminal cysteine and phenylalanine, the CDR3 comprises 14 residues. Left in the record is the CDR3 DNA by itself, 42 bases read in frame from the first base. CDR1 and CDR2 (DFQATT, SNEGSKA) derive from the germline V gene (reference sequence). The protocol used for the library was 5' RACE. Sequencer: NextSeq 500. To allow correction of PCR and sequencing errors, the TCR library protocol tagged every TCR cDNA molecule with a unique molecular identifier. Concerning the study's data processing: TCR identification, UMI-based error correction and CDR3 extraction were performed with Decombinator tools. Expanded TCRs were defined as those above a frequency of 2 per 1,000, corresponding to the top 1% of the tumor frequency distribution. Expanded tumor TCRs were classed as regional if statistically deemed absent (corrected P<0.05) from at least one tumor region, otherwise ubiquitous. Rényi diversity was computed with the R vegan package after subsampling each repertoire 100 times to 5,000 TCRs. To build CDR3 similarity networks, amino acid triplet string-kernel similarity was used, and CDR3s were connected when their pairwise similarity was above 0.82. TCRdb trimmed public reads at Q25 via fastp, called clones via MiXCR and kept in-frame beta chains. Duplicate CDR3 protein sequences are folded into a single record with the most common DNA and genes. The authors' filters were not applied to this entry. This sample lists about 16,000 distinct CDR3 sequences; roughly 5.7% were detected once. The ten largest clones take up 10% of the sample.

The sample's time point, from its label and the paper: sample taken at primary tumor resection. Donors were about 70 patients with early-stage, untreated non-small cell lung cancer from the lung TRACERx cohort. Without any cell sorting, TCR sequencing was performed on whole RNA extracted either from tumor and nontumor lung tissue or from cryopreserved PBMC samples. Only patients for whom sufficient RNA was available from at least two tumor regions were selected for TCR sequencing. A lung pathologist reviewed the tumor and adjacent nontumor lung specimens before the specimens were selected. Material: lung tumor tissue, obtained at surgery. This receptor was identified in a female donor with early-stage non-small cell lung cancer. The rearrangement combines TRBV20-1 with TRBJ2-2; 12 of the junction bases match TRBD2. The CDR3 loop reads CSARTSGTAGELFF. In nucleotide form, the sequence is TGCAGTGCAAGGACTAGCGGGACTGCCGGGGAGCTGTTTTTT.